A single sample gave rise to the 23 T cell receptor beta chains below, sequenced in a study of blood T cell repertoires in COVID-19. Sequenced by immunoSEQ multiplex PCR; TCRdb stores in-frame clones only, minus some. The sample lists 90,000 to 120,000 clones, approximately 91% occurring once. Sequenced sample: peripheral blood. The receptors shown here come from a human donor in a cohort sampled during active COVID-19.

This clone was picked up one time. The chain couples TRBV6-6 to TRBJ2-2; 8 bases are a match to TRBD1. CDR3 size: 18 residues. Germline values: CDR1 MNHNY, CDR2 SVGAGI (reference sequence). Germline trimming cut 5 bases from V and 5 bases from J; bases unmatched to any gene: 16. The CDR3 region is CASSPHTGTGKITGELFF. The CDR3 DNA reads TGTGCCAGCAGTCCCCACACCGGGACAGGCAAAATAACCGGGGAGCTGTTTTTT.

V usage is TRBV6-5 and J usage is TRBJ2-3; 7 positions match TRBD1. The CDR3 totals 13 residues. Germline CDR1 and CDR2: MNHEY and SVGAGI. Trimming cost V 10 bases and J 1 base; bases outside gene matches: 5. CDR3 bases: TGTGCCACCCGGGACAGCCGCACAGATACGCAGTATTTT. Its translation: CATRDSRTDTQYF.

This CDR3 is CAIRRTVNTEAFF. For the CDR3, the DNA is TGTGCCATCAGGAGGACAGTGAACACTGAAGCTTTCTTT. This chain joins TRBV10-3 and TRBJ1-1, with a possible D match to TRBD1 (6 bases). Deletions cut 6 bases from V and 0 bases from J, with 8 bases between. The germline CDR1 and CDR2 sequences are ENHRY and SYGVKD. The CDR3 extends over 13 amino acids.

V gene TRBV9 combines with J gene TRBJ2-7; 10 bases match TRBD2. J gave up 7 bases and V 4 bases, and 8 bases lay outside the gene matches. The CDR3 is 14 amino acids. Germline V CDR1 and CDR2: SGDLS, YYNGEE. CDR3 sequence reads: CASSWASGSEEQYF. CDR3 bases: TGTGCCAGCAGCTGGGCTAGCGGGAGTGAAGAGCAGTACTTC.

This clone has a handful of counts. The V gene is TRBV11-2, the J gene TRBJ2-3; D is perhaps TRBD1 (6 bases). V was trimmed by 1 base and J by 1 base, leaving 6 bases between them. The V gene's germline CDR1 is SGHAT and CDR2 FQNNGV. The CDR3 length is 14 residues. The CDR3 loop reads CASSLAGGTDTQYF. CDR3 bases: TGTGCCAGCAGCTTAGCAGGGGGCACAGATACGCAGTATTTT.

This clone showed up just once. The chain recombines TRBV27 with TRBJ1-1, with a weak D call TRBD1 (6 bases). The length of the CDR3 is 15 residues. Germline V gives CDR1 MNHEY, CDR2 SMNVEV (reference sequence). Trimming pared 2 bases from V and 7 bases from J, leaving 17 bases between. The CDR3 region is CASSLNRDKVSEAFF. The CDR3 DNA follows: TGTGCCAGCAGTTTAAACCGGGACAAGGTCAGTGAAGCTTTCTTT.

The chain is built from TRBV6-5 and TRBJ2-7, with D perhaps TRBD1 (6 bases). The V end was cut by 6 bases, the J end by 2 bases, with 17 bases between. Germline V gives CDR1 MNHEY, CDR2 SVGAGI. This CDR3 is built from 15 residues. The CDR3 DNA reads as TGTGCCAGCAGAACGAGTACAGGGAATACCTACGAGCAGTACTTC. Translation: CASRTSTGNTYEQYF.

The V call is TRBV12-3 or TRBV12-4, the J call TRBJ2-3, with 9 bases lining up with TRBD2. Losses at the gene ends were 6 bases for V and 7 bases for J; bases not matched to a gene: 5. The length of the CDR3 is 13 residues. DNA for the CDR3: TGTGCCAGCAGCGCGGGGGGGCAAAATACGCAGTATTTT. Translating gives CASSAGGQNTQYF.

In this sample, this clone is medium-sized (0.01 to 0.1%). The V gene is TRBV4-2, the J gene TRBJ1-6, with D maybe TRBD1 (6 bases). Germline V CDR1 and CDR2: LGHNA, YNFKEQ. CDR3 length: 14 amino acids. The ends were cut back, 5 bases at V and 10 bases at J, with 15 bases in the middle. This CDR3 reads CASSVTGVWSPLHF. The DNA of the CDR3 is TGTGCCAGCAGCGTGACAGGAGTCTGGTCACCCCTCCACTTT.

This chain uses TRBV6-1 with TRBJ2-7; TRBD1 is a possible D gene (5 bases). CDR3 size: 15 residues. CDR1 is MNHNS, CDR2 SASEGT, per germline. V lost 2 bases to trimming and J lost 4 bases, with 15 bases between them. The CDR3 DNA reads TGTGCCAGCAGTGAAAGGAAGGGGTCACCATACGAGCAGTACTTC. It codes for CASSERKGSPYEQYF.

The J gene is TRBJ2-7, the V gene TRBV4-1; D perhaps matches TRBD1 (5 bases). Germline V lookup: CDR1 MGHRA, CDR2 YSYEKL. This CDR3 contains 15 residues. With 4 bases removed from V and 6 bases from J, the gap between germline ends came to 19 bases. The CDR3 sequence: CASSPTQGKEGEQYF. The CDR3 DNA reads TGCGCCAGCAGCCCCACCCAGGGAAAAGAAGGCGAGCAGTACTTC.

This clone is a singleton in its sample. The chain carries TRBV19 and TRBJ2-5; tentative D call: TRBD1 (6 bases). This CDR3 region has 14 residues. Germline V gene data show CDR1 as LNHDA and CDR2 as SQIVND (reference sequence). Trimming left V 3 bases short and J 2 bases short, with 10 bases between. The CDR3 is CASSINGQQETQYF. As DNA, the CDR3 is TGTGCCAGTAGTATCAATGGACAGCAAGAGACCCAGTACTTC.

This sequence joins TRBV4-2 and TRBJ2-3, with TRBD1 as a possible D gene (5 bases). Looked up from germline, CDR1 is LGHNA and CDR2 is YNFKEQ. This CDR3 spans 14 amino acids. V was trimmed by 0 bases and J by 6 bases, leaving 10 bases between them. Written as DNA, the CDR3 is TGTGCCAGCAGCCAAGAGTTAGGGGCGGATACGCAGTATTTT. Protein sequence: CASSQELGADTQYF.

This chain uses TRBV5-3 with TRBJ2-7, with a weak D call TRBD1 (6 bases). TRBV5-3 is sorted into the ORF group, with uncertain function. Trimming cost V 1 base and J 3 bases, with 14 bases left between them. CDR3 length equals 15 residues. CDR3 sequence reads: CARSLFARGVYEQYF. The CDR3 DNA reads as TGTGCCAGAAGCTTGTTCGCCAGGGGAGTCTACGAGCAGTACTTC.

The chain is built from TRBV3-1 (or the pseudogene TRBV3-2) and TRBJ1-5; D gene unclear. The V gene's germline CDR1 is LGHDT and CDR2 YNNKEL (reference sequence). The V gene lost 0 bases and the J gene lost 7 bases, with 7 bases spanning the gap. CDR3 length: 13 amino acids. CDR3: CASSQDSGQPQHF. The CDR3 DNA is TGTGCCAGCAGCCAAGATTCCGGGCAGCCCCAGCATTTT.

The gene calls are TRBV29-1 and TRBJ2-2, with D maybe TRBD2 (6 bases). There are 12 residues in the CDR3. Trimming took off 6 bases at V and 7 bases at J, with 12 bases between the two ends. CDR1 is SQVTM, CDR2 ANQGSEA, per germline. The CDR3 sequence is CSVYGGVGELFF. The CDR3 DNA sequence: TGCAGCGTGTACGGGGGAGTCGGGGAGCTGTTTTTT.

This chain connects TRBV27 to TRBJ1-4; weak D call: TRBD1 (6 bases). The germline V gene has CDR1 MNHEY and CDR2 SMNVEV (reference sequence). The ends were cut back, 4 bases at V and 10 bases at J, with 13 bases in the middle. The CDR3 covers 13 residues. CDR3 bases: TGTGCCAGCAGTTACAGGGAATCTGGAAAACTGTTTTTT. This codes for CASSYRESGKLFF.

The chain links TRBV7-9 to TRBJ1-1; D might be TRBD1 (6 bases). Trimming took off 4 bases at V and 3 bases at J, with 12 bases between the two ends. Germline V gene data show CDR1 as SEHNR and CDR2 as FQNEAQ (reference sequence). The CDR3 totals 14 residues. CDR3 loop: CASSSGQRDTEAFF. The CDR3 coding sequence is TGTGCCAGCAGCTCGGGACAAAGGGACACTGAAGCTTTCTTT.

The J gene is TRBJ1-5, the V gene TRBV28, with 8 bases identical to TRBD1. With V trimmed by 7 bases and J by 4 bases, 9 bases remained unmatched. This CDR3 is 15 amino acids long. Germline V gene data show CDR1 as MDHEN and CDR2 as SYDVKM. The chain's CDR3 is CASIPGDRWNQPQHF. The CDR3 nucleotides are TGTGCCAGCATCCCGGGGGACAGGTGGAATCAGCCCCAGCATTTT. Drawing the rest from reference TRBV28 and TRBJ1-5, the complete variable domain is DVKVTQSSRYLVKRTGEKVFLECVQDMDHENMFWYRQDPGLGLRLIYFSYDVKMKEKGDIPEGYSVSREKKERFSLILESASTNQTSMYLCASIPGDRWNQPQHFGDGTRLSIL.

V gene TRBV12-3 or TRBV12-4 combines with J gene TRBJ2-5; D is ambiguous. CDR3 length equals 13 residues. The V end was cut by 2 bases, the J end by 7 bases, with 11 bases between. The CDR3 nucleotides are TGTGCCAGCAGTTTAAGGCTGTCGGGGACCCAGTACTTC. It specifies CASSLRLSGTQYF.

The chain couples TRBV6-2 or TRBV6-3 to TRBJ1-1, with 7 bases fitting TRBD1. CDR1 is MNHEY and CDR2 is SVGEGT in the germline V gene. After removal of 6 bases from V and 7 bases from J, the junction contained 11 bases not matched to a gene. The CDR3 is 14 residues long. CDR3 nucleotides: TGTGCCAGCAGCCACAGGGGCCGGGTTTTTGAAGCTTTCTTT. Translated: CASSHRGRVFEAFF.

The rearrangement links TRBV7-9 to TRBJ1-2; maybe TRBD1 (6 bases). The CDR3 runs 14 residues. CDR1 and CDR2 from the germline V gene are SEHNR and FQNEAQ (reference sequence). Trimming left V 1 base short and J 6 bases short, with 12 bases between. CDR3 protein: CASSLESGAHGYTF. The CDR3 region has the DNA TGTGCCAGCAGCTTAGAGTCAGGGGCTCATGGCTACACCTTC.

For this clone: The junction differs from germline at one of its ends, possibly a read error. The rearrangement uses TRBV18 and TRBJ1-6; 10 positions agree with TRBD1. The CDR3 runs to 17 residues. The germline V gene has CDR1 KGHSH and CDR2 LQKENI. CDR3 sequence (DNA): TGTGCCAGCCCACCATTTCCGGGACAGGGGTATAATTCACCCCTCCACTTT. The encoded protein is CASPPFPGQGYNSPLHF. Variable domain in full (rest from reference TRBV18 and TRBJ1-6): NAGVMQNPRHLVRRRGQEARLRCSPMKGHSHVYWYRQLPEEGLKFMVYLQKENIIDESGMPKERFSAEFPKEGPSILRIQQVVRGDSAAYFCASPPFPGQGYNSPLHFGNGTRLTVT.